These 5 T cell receptor beta chains originate from one sample sequenced in a study of blood T cell repertoires in COVID-19. Only in-frame clones appear in the TCRdb table, and some are missing; sequencing was by immunoSEQ multiplex PCR. In the table there are around 140,000 clones, around 87% of which are singletons. Input material: peripheral blood. The receptors stem from a man aged 65 to 85 with active COVID-19.

This chain joins TRBV27 and TRBJ2-3; possible D gene TRBD1, 6 bases. This CDR3 region has 14 residues. The germline V gene has CDR1 MNHEY and CDR2 SMNVEV (reference sequence). Trimming stripped 7 bases from V and 3 bases from J, with 14 bases between. The CDR3 here is CASKLQGSTDTQYF. The DNA for the CDR3 is TGTGCCAGCAAACTACAGGGATCTACAGATACGCAGTATTTT.

The rearrangement uses TRBV9 and TRBJ1-3; possible D gene TRBD1, 6 bases. Trimming took off 2 bases at V and 11 bases at J, with 14 bases between the two ends. Germline-derived CDR1 and CDR2 are SGDLS and YYNGEE. This CDR3 region has 13 residues. CDR3: CASSVVQGGAIYF. In DNA form, the CDR3 reads TGTGCCAGCAGCGTGGTACAGGGCGGTGCCATATATTTT.

The chain carries TRBV19 and TRBJ1-1; 7 bases match TRBD1. V lost 6 bases to trimming and J lost 0 bases; unmatched junction nucleotides: 10. The CDR3 consists of 16 residues. Germline lookup yields CDR1 LNHDA and CDR2 SQIVND (reference sequence). The DNA for the CDR3 is TGTGCCAGTAGGACAGGGACGCGCGGTGTGAACACTGAAGCTTTCTTT. It encodes CASRTGTRGVNTEAFF.

This clone is a singleton in its sample. The V call is TRBV15, the J call TRBJ2-5, with TRBD2 identical over 10 bases. Germline lookup yields CDR1 LNHNV and CDR2 YYDKDF (reference sequence). The CDR3 length is 19 residues. After removal of 4 bases from V and 6 bases from J, the junction contained 20 bases not matched to a gene. The CDR3, as DNA: TGTGCCACCAGCAAAGGGGGCTTGTGGTCTAGCGGGAGTGGGAAGACCCAGTACTTC. Encoded protein: CATSKGGLWSSGSGKTQYF.

The sample holds one count of this clone. This chain's CDR3 is CSASSSTDTQYF. Here the CDR3 DNA reads TGCAGTGCTAGTTCTAGCACAGATACGCAGTATTTT. This chain joins TRBV20-1 and TRBJ2-3; D call uncertain. The germline CDR1 and CDR2 sequences are DFQATT and SNEGSKA (reference sequence). Between the trimmed V and J ends, which lost 3 bases and 0 bases, there was a span of 4 bases. The CDR3 consists of 12 residues.